These 28 T cell receptor beta chains share one sample of origin, sequenced in a study of T cell responses to AZD1222 COVID-19 vaccine. Method: immunoSEQ multiplex PCR; TCRdb's copy keeps in-frame clones and lacks some. The table lists some 110,000 clones, 85% to 95% of them singletons. This sample comprised peripheral blood, obtained on day 0 of AZD1222 vaccination. These receptors originate from an adult in good health.

This chain joins TRBV9 and TRBJ2-3, with D perhaps matching TRBD2 (5 bases). This CDR3 is built from 15 residues. Trimming removed 3 bases from V and 0 bases from J, with 11 bases in between. The germline CDR1 and CDR2 sequences are SGDLS and YYNGEE. The CDR3 loop reads CASSAVTGSTDTQYF. In DNA, the CDR3 is TGTGCCAGCAGCGCTGTTACGGGGAGCACAGATACGCAGTATTTT.

The CDR3 sequence is CASSQLAILAGVVPVQFF. CDR3 DNA sequence: TGTGCCAGCAGCCAACTAGCGATTCTAGCGGGAGTCGTTCCCGTCCAGTTCTTC. This sequence joins TRBV3-1 (or the pseudogene TRBV3-2) and TRBJ2-1; 10 nucleotides line up with TRBD2. The CDR3 runs 18 residues. CDR1 is LGHDT and CDR2 is YNNKEL in the germline V gene (reference sequence). V dropped 2 bases and J dropped 13; count of bases not matched to a gene: 20.

The chain joins TRBV7-2 to TRBJ2-7; tentatively, D is TRBD1 (5 bases). Trimming shortened V by 0 bases and J by 3 bases, and 9 bases separated the two germline ends. CDR1 and CDR2 (germline): SGHTA, FQGNSA. This CDR3 is built from 14 residues. Written as DNA, the CDR3 is TGTGCCAGCAGCTTAGCGGTGCAGGGCTACGAGCAGTACTTC. The encoded protein is CASSLAVQGYEQYF. Full variable domain (remainder filled in from reference TRBV7-2 and TRBJ2-7): GAGVSQSPSNKVTEKGKDVELRCDPISGHTALYWYRQSLGQGLEFLIYFQGNSAPDKSGLPSDRFSAERTGGSVSTLTIQRTQQEDSAVYLCASSLAVQGYEQYFGPGTRLTVT.

The chain has TRBV11-3 and TRBJ2-3; D gene unclear. This CDR3 contains 14 residues. Trimming left V 0 bases short and J 2 bases short, with 6 bases between. Germline CDR1 is SGHNT and CDR2 is YENEEA. CDR3 protein: CASSLDGYTDTQYF. As DNA, the CDR3 is TGTGCCAGCAGCTTAGACGGATACACAGATACGCAGTATTTT.

V and J are TRBV19 and TRBJ2-7; 10 bases line up with TRBD1. Per germline, CDR1 LNHDA and CDR2 SQIVND (reference sequence). V lost 3 bases to trimming and J lost 5 bases; unmatched junction nucleotides: 7. The CDR3 is 15 amino acids. CDR3 in DNA: TGTGCCAGTAGTATTGAGTGGGACAGGGGTCACGAGCAGTACTTC. Translation: CASSIEWDRGHEQYF.

The chain recombines TRBV28 with TRBJ2-2; 10 bases agree with TRBD2. The CDR3 consists of 17 residues. The V gene's germline CDR1 is MDHEN and CDR2 SYDVKM. V was pared by 2 bases and J by 4 bases, with 7 bases of the junction left unmatched. CDR3 in DNA: TGTGCCAGCAGTTTAGTAAGAAGCGGGAGGGCCACCGGGGAGCTGTTTTTT. It encodes CASSLVRSGRATGELFF.

The chain has TRBV18 and TRBJ1-4; D is ambiguous. This CDR3 region has 16 residues. Germline V CDR1 and CDR2: KGHSH, LQKENI. Trimming removed 1 base from V and 0 bases from J, with 9 bases in between. CDR3 nucleotide sequence: TGTGCCAGCTCACCACGACGGAGCTCAACTAATGAAAAACTGTTTTTT. It translates to CASSPRRSSTNEKLFF.

This chain links TRBV7-2 with TRBJ2-1; D ambiguous. This CDR3 region has 13 residues. V lost 5 bases to trimming and J lost 12 bases, with 17 bases between them. CDR1 is SGHTA, CDR2 FQGNSA, per germline. The CDR3 region has the DNA TGTGCCAGCAGCCGAATAGACGTGTCAGGGCAGTTCTTC. Its translation: CASSRIDVSGQFF.

This chain links TRBV5-3 with TRBJ1-5, with a tentative D call TRBD1 (5 bases). TRBV5-3 is annotated as an ORF whose role is uncertain. The CDR3 runs 15 residues. The germline V and J ends were trimmed by 2 bases and 4 bases, with 13 bases remaining between them. CDR3 in DNA: TGTGCCAGAAGCTTAGATTACAGGTCGAATCAGCCCCAGCATTTT. Translation: CARSLDYRSNQPQHF.

This clone has a single count. V usage is TRBV28 and J usage is TRBJ1-2, with TRBD1 identical over 8 bases. This CDR3 is 15 amino acids long. The junction had 9 bases not matched to a gene; V was cut back by 5 bases and J by 4 bases. Per germline, CDR1 MDHEN and CDR2 SYDVKM. CDR3 sequence: CASSREQGGPYGYTF. CDR3 bases: TGTGCCAGCAGTCGGGAACAGGGGGGACCCTATGGCTACACCTTC.

The chain uses TRBV11-2 and TRBJ2-1; no reliable D call. This CDR3 is 15 amino acids long. From germline, CDR1 is SGHAT and CDR2 FQNNGV. V shed 0 bases and J shed 10 bases, with 16 bases lying between them. The CDR3 here is CASSLDVEAVSEQFF. CDR3 sequence (DNA): TGTGCCAGCAGCTTAGATGTTGAGGCGGTTAGCGAGCAGTTCTTC.

This chain links TRBV18 with TRBJ1-1; no reliable D call. The CDR3 has 15 residues. The germline V gene has CDR1 KGHSH and CDR2 LQKENI. V dropped 6 bases and J dropped 3 bases, with 17 bases sitting between them. The CDR3 sequence is CASSPHPQSDTEAFF. The CDR3, as DNA: TGTGCCAGCTCGCCCCACCCTCAATCGGACACTGAAGCTTTCTTT.

The rearrangement links TRBV7-8 to TRBJ2-3; TRBD1 is a possible D gene (6 bases). V lost 3 bases to trimming and J lost 2 bases, with 12 bases between them. In germline, CDR1 is SGHVS, CDR2 FQNEAQ. There are 15 residues in the CDR3. CDR3 residues: CASSLLRTDTDTQYF. DNA for the CDR3: TGTGCCAGCAGCTTGTTAAGGACAGACACAGATACGCAGTATTTT.

The chain joins TRBV27 to TRBJ2-7, with D unresolved. There are 16 residues in the CDR3. V lost 4 bases, J lost 3 bases, and 19 bases lay in between. Germline V lookup: CDR1 MNHEY, CDR2 SMNVEV (reference sequence). CDR3 sequence reads: CASSSTTNPGSYEQYF. The DNA for the CDR3 is TGTGCCAGCAGTTCAACGACAAACCCTGGAAGCTACGAGCAGTACTTC.

V is TRBV19 and J is TRBJ1-2; no firm D call. Trimming pared 6 bases from V and 8 bases from J, leaving 10 bases between. CDR1 and CDR2 (germline): LNHDA, SQIVND (reference sequence). The CDR3 spans 11 residues. The CDR3 coding sequence is TGTGCCAGTAGCACGACGAGGGGCTACACCTTC. Protein sequence: CASSTTRGYTF.

This chain connects TRBV5-1 to TRBJ2-2; D is unclear. CDR3 length: 14 amino acids. The germline V and J ends were trimmed by 9 bases and 5 bases, with 17 bases remaining between them. In germline, CDR1 is SGHRS, CDR2 YFSETQ. CDR3 sequence: CATRPGFETGELFF. CDR3 coding DNA: TGCGCCACTCGACCCGGGTTTGAAACCGGGGAGCTGTTTTTT.

The rearrangement links TRBV11-3 to TRBJ2-2, with 14 positions matching TRBD2. Unmatched junction bases numbered 3, after V lost 3 bases and J lost 6 bases. This CDR3 comprises 16 residues. Looked up from germline, CDR1 is SGHNT and CDR2 is YENEEA. CDR3 in DNA: TGTGCCAGCAGCTTGGGACTAGCGGGAGTGGCCGGGGAGCTGTTTTTT. Encoded protein: CASSLGLAGVAGELFF.

V and J are TRBV28 and TRBJ1-3; TRBD1 might be the D (5 bases). V was pared by 5 bases and J by 0 bases, with 8 bases between. CDR1 and CDR2 (germline): MDHEN, SYDVKM. The CDR3 extends over 14 amino acids. CDR3 sequence: CASSLQGSGNTIYF. The CDR3, as DNA: TGTGCCAGCAGTCTCCAGGGCTCTGGAAACACCATATATTTT.

This rearrangement joins TRBV6-2 or TRBV6-3 to TRBJ2-1; D is ambiguous. With 4 bases removed from V and 0 bases from J, the gap between germline ends came to 7 bases. Germline CDR1 and CDR2: MNHEY and SVGEGT. This CDR3 contains 14 residues. CDR3 in amino acids: CASSSPGSYNEQFF. Here the CDR3 DNA reads TGTGCCAGCAGTTCCCCCGGCTCCTACAATGAGCAGTTCTTC.

In its sample, this clone was seen a few times. Sequence at one end of the junction differs from germline and may be a read error. The genes are TRBV7-7 and TRBJ2-2, with D hard to call. The length of the CDR3 is 13 residues. Germline V gives CDR1 SSHAT, CDR2 FNYEAQ (reference sequence). The CDR3 DNA sequence: TGTGCTAGCAGCTTAGGCACGGGCGGGGAGCTGTTTTTT. Its translation: CASSLGTGGELFF.

V gene TRBV5-1 combines with J gene TRBJ1-1; D gene unclear. The germline gives CDR1 SGHRS, CDR2 YFSETQ. The CDR3 is 12 amino acids. V dropped 4 bases and J dropped 7 bases, with 11 bases sitting between them. Here the CDR3 reads CASSEPPGEAFF. The CDR3 DNA reads TGCGCCAGCAGCGAACCTCCAGGTGAAGCTTTCTTT. The variable domain in full, with the rest retrieved from reference TRBV5-1 and TRBJ1-1, is KAGVTQTPRYLIKTRGQQVTLSCSPISGHRSVSWYQQTPGQGLQFLFEYFSETQRNKGNFPGRFSGRQFSNSRSEMNVSTLELGDSALYLCASSEPPGEAFFGQGTRLTVV.

The chain recombines TRBV15 with TRBJ1-5; D unresolved. Per germline, CDR1 LNHNV and CDR2 YYDKDF (reference sequence). The CDR3 extends over 15 amino acids. V was shortened by 1 base and J by 1 base, with 8 bases between the two germline ends. The CDR3 coding sequence is TGTGCCACCAGCAGAGCCCAGGAGAGCAATCAGCCCCAGCATTTT. The encoded protein is CATSRAQESNQPQHF.

J is TRBJ2-7 and V is TRBV3-1 (or the pseudogene TRBV3-2); D uncertain. The ends were cut back, 6 bases at V and 5 bases at J, with 14 bases in the middle. Germline loops: CDR1 LGHDT, CDR2 YNNKEL (reference sequence). This CDR3 has 13 residues. Written as DNA, the CDR3 is TGTGCCAGCAGTCCCACGGTGGCCCACGAGCAGTACTTC. This encodes CASSPTVAHEQYF.

This chain joins TRBV4-2 and TRBJ1-5; no clear D gene. The CDR3 loop spans 16 amino acids. The germline gives CDR1 LGHNA, CDR2 YNFKEQ. The V and J ends lost 1 base and 5 bases respectively, with 15 bases between them. The CDR3 DNA follows: TGTGCCAGCAGCCAAGGGGCAGTGGGCGGCCATCAGCCCCAGCATTTT. Amino acid sequence: CASSQGAVGGHQPQHF.

The rearrangement joins TRBV27 to TRBJ2-7; 7 bases fit TRBD2. Looked up from germline, CDR1 is MNHEY and CDR2 is SMNVEV (reference sequence). Trimming cost V 3 bases and J 2 bases; bases outside gene matches: 7. This CDR3 is built from 15 residues. CDR3 nucleotide sequence: TGTGCCAGCAGTTTTACTAGCGTTGGTCCCTACGAGCAGTACTTC. This sequence encodes CASSFTSVGPYEQYF.

The rearrangement joins TRBV27 to TRBJ1-2; no reliable D call. Trimming cost V 1 base and J 1 base, with 7 bases left between them. The CDR3 covers 14 residues. Germline lookup yields CDR1 MNHEY and CDR2 SMNVEV (reference sequence). CDR3 coding DNA: TGTGCCAGCAGTTTATTTACCGTTAACTATGGCTACACCTTC. It translates to CASSLFTVNYGYTF.

The chain uses TRBV2 and TRBJ1-2, with a tentative D call TRBD1 (5 bases). V was clipped by 5 bases and J by 8 bases, with 15 bases between them. The CDR3 extends over 13 amino acids. Germline V gene sequence: CDR1 SNHLY, CDR2 FYNNEI. CDR3 nucleotide sequence: TGTGCCAGCAGTCTAGGGGCACATCCCGGCTACACCTTC. Translation: CASSLGAHPGYTF. Based on the CDR3 plus reference TRBV2 and TRBJ1-2, the full variable domain is EPEVTQTPSHQVTQMGQEVILRCVPISNHLYFYWYRQILGQKVEFLVSFYNNEISEKSEIFDDQFSVERPDGSNFTLKIRSTKLEDSAMYFCASSLGAHPGYTFGSGTRLTVV.

This sequence joins TRBV30 and TRBJ1-1; D is perhaps TRBD1 (5 bases). The V end lost 2 bases, the J end lost 5 bases, and 12 bases lay between the germline ends. The CDR3 covers 13 residues. From germline, CDR1 is GTSNPN and CDR2 SVGIG (reference sequence). The CDR3 region is CAWSLGGRTEAFF. CDR3 in DNA: TGTGCCTGGAGTTTGGGGGGAAGGACTGAAGCTTTCTTT.